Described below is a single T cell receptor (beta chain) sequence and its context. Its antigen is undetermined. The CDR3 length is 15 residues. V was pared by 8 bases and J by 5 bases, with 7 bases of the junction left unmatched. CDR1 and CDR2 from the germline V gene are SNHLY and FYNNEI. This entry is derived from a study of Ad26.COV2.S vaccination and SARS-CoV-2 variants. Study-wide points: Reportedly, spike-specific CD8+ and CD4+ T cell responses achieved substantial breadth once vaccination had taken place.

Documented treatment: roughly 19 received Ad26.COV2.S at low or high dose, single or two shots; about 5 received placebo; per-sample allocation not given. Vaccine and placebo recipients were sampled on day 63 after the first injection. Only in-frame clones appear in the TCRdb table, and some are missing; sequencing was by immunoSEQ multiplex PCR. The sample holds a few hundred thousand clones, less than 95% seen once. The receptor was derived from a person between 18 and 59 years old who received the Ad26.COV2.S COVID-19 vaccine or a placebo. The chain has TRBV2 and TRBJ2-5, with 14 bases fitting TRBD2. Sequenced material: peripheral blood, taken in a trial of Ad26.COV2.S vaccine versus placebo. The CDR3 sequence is CASGTSGSQGETQYF. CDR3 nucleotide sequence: TGTGCCAGCGGGACTAGCGGGAGTCAAGGGGAGACCCAGTACTTC.